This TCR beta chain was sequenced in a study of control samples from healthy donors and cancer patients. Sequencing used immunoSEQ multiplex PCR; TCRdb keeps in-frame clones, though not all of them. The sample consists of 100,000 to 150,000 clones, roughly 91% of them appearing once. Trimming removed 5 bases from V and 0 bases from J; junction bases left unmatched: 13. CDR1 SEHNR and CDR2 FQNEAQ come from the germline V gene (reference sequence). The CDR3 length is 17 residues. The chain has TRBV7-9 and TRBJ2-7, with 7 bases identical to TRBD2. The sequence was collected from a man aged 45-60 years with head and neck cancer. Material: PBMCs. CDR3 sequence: CASSTSSGESGSYEQYF. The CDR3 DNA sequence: TGTGCCAGCAGCACCTCCAGCGGGGAATCCGGCTCCTACGAGCAGTACTTC.